Presented here are 10 T cell receptor beta chains from one specimen sequenced in a study of shared clonotypes between healthy human individuals. Measured with immunoSEQ multiplex PCR; TCRdb has only the in-frame clones, and not every one. This table holds some 1.5 million clones, 95% to 97% found once. Sequences were obtained from naive CD4+ T cells sorted from blood. Documented subset: CD45RA+ positively selected. These receptors all come from a man under 40 in good health.

Comments on this clone: One end of the junction varies from germline; a read error may be responsible. The chain combines TRBV2 with TRBJ2-3; the D call may be TRBD1 or TRBD2 (5 bases each). In germline, CDR1 is SNHLY, CDR2 FYNNEI. The CDR3 consists of 15 residues. The CDR3 region is CASRSGPPGTDTQYF. The CDR3, as DNA: TGTGCAAGCAGATCGGGGCCGCCAGGCACAGATACGCAGTATTTT.

The chain is built from TRBV6-1 and TRBJ2-1, with D uncertain. The CDR3 contains 13 residues. V lost 2 bases and J lost 10, with 12 bases in between. CDR1 is MNHNS, CDR2 SASEGT, per germline. This chain's CDR3 is CASSETGFKEQFF. CDR3 sequence (DNA): TGTGCCAGCAGTGAAACCGGTTTTAAGGAGCAGTTCTTC.

This chain uses TRBV13 with TRBJ2-7; D is unresolved. The germline CDR1 and CDR2 sequences are PRHDT and FYEKMQ (reference sequence). This CDR3 comprises 14 residues. Trimming pared 3 bases from V and 4 bases from J, leaving 13 bases between. CDR3 sequence (DNA): TGTGCCAGCAGCTTCGCTCCGACAAATTACGAGCAGTACTTC. Protein product: CASSFAPTNYEQYF.

The chain joins TRBV2 to TRBJ1-2; the D gene is possibly TRBD1 (5 bases). V lost 7 bases and J lost 6, with 18 bases in between. The CDR3 runs 14 residues. CDR1 and CDR2 (germline): SNHLY, FYNNEI. For the CDR3, the DNA is TGTGCCAGCAATATTGTCAGGACACCGGATGGCTACACCTTC. Residues: CASNIVRTPDGYTF.

The chain is built from TRBV27 and TRBJ1-5; D not resolved. V was pared by 4 bases and J by 4 bases, with 8 bases between. Germline V gene data show CDR1 as MNHEY and CDR2 as SMNVEV (reference sequence). The CDR3 covers 13 residues. The DNA of the CDR3 is TGTGCCAGCAGTTGGACGGAGAATCAGCCCCAGCATTTT. Protein: CASSWTENQPQHF.

This sequence joins TRBV2 and TRBJ2-3; TRBD2 aligns across 7 bases. The V gene end was trimmed by 4 bases and the J gene end by 0 bases; junction bases not matched to a gene: 4. Per germline, CDR1 SNHLY and CDR2 FYNNEI. This CDR3 has 15 residues. The CDR3 region has the DNA TGTGCCAGCAGTGGGCGTAGCGGGAGCACAGATACGCAGTATTTT. Translation: CASSGRSGSTDTQYF.

With regard to this clone: Other nucleotide sequences in the sample specify the same CDR3. The V call is TRBV11-2, the J call TRBJ1-2; D gene uncertain. CDR1 is SGHAT, CDR2 FQNNGV, per germline. V was cut by 6 bases and J by 4 bases, with 9 bases left in between. The CDR3 totals 12 residues. CDR3 in amino acids: CASSPEGYGYTF. DNA of the CDR3: TGTGCCAGCAGTCCTGAGGGCTATGGCTACACCTTC.

The chain has TRBV2 and TRBJ2-5; D call uncertain. The CDR3 runs to 12 residues. Trimming took off 6 bases at V and 5 bases at J, with 10 bases between the two ends. The V gene's germline CDR1 is SNHLY and CDR2 FYNNEI. The CDR3, as DNA: TGTGCCAGCAGCGACGTGAGGGAGACCCAGTACTTC. Its translation: CASSDVRETQYF.

V and J are TRBV14 and TRBJ2-3; D is unresolved. The V gene's germline CDR1 is SGHDN and CDR2 FVKESK. There are 13 residues in the CDR3. V was shortened by 4 bases and J by 2 bases, with 7 bases between the two germline ends. This chain's CDR3 is CASSRAITDTQYF. CDR3 sequence (DNA): TGTGCCAGCAGCCGGGCCATCACAGATACGCAGTATTTT.

This chain joins TRBV4-1 and TRBJ2-1, with D possibly being TRBD2 (6 bases). CDR3 length: 15 amino acids. V was clipped by 6 bases and J by 3 bases, with 15 bases between them. Germline values: CDR1 MGHRA, CDR2 YSYEKL. CDR3 DNA: TGCGCCAGCAGGAGAGAGGACGGGAGCTACAATGAGCAGTTCTTC. Translated: CASRREDGSYNEQFF.